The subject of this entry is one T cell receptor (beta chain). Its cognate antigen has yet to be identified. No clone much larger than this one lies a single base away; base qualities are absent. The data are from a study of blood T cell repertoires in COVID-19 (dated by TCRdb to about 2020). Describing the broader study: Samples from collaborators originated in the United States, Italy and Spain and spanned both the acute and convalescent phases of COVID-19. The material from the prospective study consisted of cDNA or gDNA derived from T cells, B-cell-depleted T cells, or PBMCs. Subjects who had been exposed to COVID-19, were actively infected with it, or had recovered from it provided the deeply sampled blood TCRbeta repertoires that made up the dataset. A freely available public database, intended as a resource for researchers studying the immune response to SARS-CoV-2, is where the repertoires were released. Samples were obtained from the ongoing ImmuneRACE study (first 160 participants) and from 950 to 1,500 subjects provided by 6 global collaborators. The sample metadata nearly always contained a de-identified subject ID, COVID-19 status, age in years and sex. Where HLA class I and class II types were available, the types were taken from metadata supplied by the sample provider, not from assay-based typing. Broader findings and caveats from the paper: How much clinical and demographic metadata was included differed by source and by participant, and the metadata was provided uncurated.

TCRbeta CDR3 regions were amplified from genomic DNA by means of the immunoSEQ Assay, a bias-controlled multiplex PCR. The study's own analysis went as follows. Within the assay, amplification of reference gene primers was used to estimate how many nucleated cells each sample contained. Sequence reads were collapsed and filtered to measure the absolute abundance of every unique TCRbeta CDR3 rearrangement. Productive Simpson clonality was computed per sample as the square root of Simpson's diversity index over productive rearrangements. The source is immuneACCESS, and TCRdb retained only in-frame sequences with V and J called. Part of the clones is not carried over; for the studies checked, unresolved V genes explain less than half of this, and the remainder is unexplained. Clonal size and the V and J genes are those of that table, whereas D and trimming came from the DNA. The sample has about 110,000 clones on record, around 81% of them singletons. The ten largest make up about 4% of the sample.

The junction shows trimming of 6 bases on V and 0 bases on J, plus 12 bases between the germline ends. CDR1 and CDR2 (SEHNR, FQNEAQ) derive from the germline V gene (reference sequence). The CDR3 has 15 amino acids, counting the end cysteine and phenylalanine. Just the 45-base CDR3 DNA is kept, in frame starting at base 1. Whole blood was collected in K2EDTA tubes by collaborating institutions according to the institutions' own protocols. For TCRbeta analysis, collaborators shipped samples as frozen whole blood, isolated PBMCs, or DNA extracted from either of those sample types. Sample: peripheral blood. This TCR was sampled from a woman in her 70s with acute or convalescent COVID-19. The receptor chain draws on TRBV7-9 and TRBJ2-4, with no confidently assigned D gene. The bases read TGTGCCAGCAGTTCACCAGGCATAGCCAAAAACATTCAGTACTTC. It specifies CASSSPGIAKNIQYF.